The present T cell receptor (beta chain) was sequenced within a study of identical twins. Template switching introduced a universal primer site, and the cDNA bore unique molecular identifiers. From the 5' RACE reads, TCRdb called clonotypes with MiXCR, one entry per CDR3 protein. The sample lists about 530,000 distinct CDR3 sequences, 13% to 15% occurring once. V lost 3 bases to trimming and J lost 2 bases, with 15 bases between them. The germline V gene encodes CDR1 DFQATT and CDR2 SNEGSKA (reference sequence). There are 15 residues in the CDR3. Concerning this clonotype itself: The antigen remains unidentified.

The study, taken as a whole, reports: Shared out-of-frame alpha sequences (those common to twins) showed excess low generation probability. Not following the same donors, the study drew its conclusions from cross-sectional statistical analysis. Abundant beta clonotypes from cord blood had fewer insertions, unlike memory repertoires, which showed none.

These data were likewise used in another study, on yellow fever vaccine responses in identical twins.

The origin of this receptor is a woman under 30 in good health. This chain uses TRBV20-1 with TRBJ2-3; D not certain. The sequencing input was CD4+ T cells sorted from blood. The CDR3 DNA reads as TGCAGTGCTAGGGACCCGGGCGGATCCACAGATACGCAGTATTTT. Its protein product is CSARDPGGSTDTQYF.